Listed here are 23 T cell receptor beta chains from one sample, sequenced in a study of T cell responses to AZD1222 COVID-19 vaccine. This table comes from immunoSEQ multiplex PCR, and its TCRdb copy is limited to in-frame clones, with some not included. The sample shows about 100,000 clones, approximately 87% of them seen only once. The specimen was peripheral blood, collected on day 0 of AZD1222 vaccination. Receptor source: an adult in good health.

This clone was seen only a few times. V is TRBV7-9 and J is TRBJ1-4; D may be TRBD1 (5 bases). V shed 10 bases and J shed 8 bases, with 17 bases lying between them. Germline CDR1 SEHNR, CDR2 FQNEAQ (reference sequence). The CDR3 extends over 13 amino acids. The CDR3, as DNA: TGTGCCACCAGGGCAACGGTGTTAGAAAAACTGTTTTTT. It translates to CATRATVLEKLFF.

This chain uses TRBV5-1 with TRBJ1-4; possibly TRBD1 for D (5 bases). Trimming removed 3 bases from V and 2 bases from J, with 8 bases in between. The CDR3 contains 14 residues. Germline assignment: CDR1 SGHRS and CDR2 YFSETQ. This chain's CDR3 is CASSWQGTNEKLFF. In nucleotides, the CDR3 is TGCGCCAGCAGCTGGCAGGGTACTAATGAAAAACTGTTTTTT.

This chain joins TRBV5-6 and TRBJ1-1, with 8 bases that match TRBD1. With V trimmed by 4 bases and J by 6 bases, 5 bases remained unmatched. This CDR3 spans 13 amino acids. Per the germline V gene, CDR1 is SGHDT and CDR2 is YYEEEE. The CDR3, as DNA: TGTGCCAGCAGCCCCCCGGACAGGGCTGAAGCTTTCTTT. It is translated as CASSPPDRAEAFF.

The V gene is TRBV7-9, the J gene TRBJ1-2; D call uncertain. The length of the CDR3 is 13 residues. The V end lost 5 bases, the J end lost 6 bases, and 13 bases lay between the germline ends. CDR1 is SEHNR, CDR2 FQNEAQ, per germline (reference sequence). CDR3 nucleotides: TGTGCCAGCAGCCTCCGGGGTATGGATGGCTACACCTTC. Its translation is CASSLRGMDGYTF.

As DNA, the CDR3 is TGTGCCAGCTCCCCCCGACAGGGAAGCACAGATACGCAGTATTTT. Protein: CASSPRQGSTDTQYF. This chain joins TRBV18 and TRBJ2-3; 7 bases line up with TRBD1. V lost 6 bases to trimming and J lost 0 bases; unmatched junction nucleotides: 6. CDR1 and CDR2 from the germline V gene are KGHSH and LQKENI. CDR3 length: 15 residues.

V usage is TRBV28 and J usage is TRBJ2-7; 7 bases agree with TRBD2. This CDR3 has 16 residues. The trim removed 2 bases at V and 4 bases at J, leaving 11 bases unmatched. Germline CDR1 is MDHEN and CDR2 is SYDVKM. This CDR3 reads CASSLGGGQGDYEQYF. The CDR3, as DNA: TGTGCCAGCAGTTTAGGGGGGGGTCAGGGAGATTACGAGCAGTACTTC.

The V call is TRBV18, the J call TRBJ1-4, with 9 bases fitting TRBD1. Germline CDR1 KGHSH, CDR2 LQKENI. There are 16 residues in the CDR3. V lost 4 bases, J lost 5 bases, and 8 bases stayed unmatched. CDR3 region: CASSLAPGQGNEKLFF. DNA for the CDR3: TGTGCCAGCTCACTCGCCCCGGGACAGGGAAATGAAAAACTGTTTTTT.

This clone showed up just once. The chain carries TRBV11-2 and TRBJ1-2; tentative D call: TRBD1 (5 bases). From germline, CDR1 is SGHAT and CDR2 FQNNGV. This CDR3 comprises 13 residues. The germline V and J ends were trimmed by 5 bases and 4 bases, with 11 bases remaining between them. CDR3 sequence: CASSVSRAYGYTF. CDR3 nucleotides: TGTGCCAGCAGCGTGAGCAGGGCCTATGGCTACACCTTC.

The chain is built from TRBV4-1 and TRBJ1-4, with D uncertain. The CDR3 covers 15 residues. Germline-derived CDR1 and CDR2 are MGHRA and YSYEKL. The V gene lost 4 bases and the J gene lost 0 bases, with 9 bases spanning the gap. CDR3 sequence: CASSPFAATNEKLFF. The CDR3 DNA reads TGCGCCAGCAGCCCCTTTGCCGCAACTAATGAAAAACTGTTTTTT.

The CDR3 DNA reads TGTGCCAGTAAGTTTGTTGAGGGCAATCAGCCCCAGCATTTT. Its translation is CASKFVEGNQPQHF. The chain carries TRBV19 and TRBJ1-5, with no clear D. From germline, CDR1 is LNHDA and CDR2 SQIVND (reference sequence). The CDR3 totals 14 residues. V lost 7 bases, J lost 2 bases, and 12 bases lay in between.

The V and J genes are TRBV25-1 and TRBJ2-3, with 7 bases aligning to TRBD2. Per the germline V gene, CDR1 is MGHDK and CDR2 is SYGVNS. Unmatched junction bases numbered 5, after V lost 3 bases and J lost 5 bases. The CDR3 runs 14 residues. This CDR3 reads CASSDLGGRDTQYF. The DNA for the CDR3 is TGTGCCAGCAGTGATTTGGGGGGGAGAGATACGCAGTATTTT.

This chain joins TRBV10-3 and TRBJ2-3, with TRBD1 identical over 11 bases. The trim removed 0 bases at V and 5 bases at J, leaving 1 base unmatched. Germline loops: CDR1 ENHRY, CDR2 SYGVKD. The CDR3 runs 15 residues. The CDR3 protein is CAISESGTGGDTQYF. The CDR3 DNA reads TGTGCCATCAGTGAGTCGGGGACAGGGGGAGATACGCAGTATTTT.

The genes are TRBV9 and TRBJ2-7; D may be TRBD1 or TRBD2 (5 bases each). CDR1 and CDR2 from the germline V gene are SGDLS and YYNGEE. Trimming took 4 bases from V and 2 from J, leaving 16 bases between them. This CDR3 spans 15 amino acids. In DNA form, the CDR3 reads TGTGCCAGCAGCAAAACCGGGACGCAAACCTACGAGCAGTACTTC. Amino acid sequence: CASSKTGTQTYEQYF.

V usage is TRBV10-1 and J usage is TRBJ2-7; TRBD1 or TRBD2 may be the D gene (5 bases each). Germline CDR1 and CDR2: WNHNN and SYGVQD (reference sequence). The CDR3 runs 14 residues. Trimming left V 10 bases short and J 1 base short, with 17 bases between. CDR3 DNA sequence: TGCGCCACCACCGATTCGGGACGGTCCTACGAGCAGTACTTC. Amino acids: CATTDSGRSYEQYF.

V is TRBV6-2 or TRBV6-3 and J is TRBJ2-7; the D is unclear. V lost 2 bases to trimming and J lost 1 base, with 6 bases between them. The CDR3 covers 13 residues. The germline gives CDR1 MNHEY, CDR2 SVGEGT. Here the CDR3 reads CASSYPRSYEQYF. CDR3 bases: TGTGCCAGCAGTTACCCCCGTTCCTACGAGCAGTACTTC.

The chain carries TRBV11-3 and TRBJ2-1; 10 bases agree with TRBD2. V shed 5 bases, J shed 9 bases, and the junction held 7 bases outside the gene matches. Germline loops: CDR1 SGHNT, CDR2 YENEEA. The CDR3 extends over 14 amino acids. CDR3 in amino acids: CASSLTWTSGEQFF. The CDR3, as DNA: TGTGCCAGCAGCCTCACCTGGACTAGCGGTGAGCAGTTCTTC.

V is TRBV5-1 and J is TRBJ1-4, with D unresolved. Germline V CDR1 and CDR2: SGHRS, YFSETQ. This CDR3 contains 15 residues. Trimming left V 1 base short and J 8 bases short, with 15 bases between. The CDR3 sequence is CASSLTGEVLEKLFF. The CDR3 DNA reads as TGCGCCAGCAGCTTGACTGGGGAAGTTTTAGAAAAACTGTTTTTT.

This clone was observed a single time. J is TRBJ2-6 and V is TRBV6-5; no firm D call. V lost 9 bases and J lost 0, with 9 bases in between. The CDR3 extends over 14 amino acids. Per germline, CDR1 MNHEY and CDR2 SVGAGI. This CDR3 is CASLPSSGANVLTF. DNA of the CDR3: TGTGCCAGTCTCCCAAGCTCTGGGGCCAACGTCCTGACTTTC.

CDR3: CASSYEGLMAEQYF. In nucleotides, the CDR3 is TGTGCCAGCAGTTACGAGGGTTTGATGGCCGAGCAGTACTTC. J is TRBJ2-7 and V is TRBV6-2 or TRBV6-3, with a possible D match to TRBD2 (5 bases). The germline V gene encodes CDR1 MNHEY and CDR2 SVGEGT. This CDR3 region has 14 residues. V was cut by 2 bases and J by 6 bases, with 14 bases left in between.

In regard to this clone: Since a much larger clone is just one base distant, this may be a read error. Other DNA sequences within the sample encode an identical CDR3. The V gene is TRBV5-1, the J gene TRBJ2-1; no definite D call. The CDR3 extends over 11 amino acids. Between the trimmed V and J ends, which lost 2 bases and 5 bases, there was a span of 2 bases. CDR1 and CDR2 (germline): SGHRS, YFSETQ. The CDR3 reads CASSFNNEQFF. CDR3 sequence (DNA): TGCGCCAGCAGCTTCAACAATGAGCAGTTCTTC. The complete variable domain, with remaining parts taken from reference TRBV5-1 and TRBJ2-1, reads KAGVTQTPRYLIKTRGQQVTLSCSPISGHRSVSWYQQTPGQGLQFLFEYFSETQRNKGNFPGRFSGRQFSNSRSEMNVSTLELGDSALYLCASSFNNEQFFGPGTRLTVL.

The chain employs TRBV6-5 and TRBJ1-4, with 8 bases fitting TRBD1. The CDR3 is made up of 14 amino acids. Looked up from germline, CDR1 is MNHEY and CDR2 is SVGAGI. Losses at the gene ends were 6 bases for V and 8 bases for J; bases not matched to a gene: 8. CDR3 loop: CASSSRGLWEKLFF. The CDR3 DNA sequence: TGTGCCAGCAGCTCCAGGGGGCTTTGGGAAAAACTGTTTTTT.

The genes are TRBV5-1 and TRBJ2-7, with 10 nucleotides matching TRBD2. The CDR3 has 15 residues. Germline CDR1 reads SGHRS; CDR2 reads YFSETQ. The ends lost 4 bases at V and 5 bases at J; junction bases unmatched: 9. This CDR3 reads CASSPSTSGLNEQYF. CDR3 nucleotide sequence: TGCGCCAGCAGCCCTTCGACTAGCGGGTTGAACGAGCAGTACTTC.

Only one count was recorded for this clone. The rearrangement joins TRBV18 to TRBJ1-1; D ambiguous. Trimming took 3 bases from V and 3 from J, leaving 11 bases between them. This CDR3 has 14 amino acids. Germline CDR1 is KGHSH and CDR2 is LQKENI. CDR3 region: CASSPSSTYTEAFF. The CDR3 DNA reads TGTGCCAGCTCACCCTCCTCTACTTACACTGAAGCTTTCTTT.